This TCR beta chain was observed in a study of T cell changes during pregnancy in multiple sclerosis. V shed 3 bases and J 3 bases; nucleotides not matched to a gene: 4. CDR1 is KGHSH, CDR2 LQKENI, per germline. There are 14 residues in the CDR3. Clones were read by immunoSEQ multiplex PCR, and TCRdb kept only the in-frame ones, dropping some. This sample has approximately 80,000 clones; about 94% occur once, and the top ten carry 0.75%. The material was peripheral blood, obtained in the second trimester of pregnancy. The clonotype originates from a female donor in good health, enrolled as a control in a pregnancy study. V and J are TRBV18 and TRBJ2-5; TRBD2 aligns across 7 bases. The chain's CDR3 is CASSPLAGEETQYF. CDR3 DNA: TGTGCCAGCTCACCGCTTGCGGGGGAAGAGACCCAGTACTTC.